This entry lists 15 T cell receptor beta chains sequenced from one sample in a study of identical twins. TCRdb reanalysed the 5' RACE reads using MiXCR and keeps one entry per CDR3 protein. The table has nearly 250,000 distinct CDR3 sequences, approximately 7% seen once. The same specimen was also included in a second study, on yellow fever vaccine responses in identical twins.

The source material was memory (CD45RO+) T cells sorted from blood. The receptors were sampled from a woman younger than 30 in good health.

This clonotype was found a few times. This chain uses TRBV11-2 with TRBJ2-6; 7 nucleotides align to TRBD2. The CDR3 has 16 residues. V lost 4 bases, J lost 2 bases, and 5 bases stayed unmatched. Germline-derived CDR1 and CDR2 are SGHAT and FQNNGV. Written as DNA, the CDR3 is TGTGCCAGCAGCTCCGAACGGGGGGCTGGGGCCAACGTCCTGACTTTC. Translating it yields CASSSERGAGANVLTF.

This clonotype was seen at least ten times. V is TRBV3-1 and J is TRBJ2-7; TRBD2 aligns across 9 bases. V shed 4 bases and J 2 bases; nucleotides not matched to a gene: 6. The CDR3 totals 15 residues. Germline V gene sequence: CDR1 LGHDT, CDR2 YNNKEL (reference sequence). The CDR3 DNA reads TGTGCCAGCAGCCCTAGCGGGAACTTCCCCTACGAGCAGTACTTC. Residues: CASSPSGNFPYEQYF.

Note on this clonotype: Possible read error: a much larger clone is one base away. CDR3 nucleotide sequence: TGTGCCAGCAGCCGGGACAAGGGGCGCGGCACTGAAGCTTTCTTT. Its protein is CASSRDKGRGTEAFF. The chain carries TRBV7-2 and TRBJ1-1; the D gene is possibly TRBD1 (6 bases). The CDR3 is 15 residues long. V shed 5 bases and J shed 4 bases, with 17 bases lying between them. In germline, CDR1 is SGHTA, CDR2 FQGNSA.

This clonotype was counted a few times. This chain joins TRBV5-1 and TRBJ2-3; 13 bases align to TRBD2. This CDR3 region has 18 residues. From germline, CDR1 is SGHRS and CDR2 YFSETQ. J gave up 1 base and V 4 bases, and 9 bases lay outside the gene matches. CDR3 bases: TGCGCCAGCAGCCTTAATCCCGGGACTAGCGGGGGCACAGATACGCAGTATTTT. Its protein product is CASSLNPGTSGGTDTQYF.

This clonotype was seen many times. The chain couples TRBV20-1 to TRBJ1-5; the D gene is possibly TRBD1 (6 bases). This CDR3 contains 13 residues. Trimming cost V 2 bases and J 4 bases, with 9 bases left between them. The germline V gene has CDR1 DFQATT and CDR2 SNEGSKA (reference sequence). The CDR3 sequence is CSARRDNNQPQHF. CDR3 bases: TGCAGTGCTAGAAGGGACAATAATCAGCCCCAGCATTTT.

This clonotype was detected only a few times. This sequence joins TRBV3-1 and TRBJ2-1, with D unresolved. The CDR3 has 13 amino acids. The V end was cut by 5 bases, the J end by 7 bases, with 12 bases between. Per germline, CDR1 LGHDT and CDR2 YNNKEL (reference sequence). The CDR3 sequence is CASSDRVQNEQFF. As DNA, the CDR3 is TGTGCCAGCAGCGACCGGGTCCAAAATGAGCAGTTCTTC.

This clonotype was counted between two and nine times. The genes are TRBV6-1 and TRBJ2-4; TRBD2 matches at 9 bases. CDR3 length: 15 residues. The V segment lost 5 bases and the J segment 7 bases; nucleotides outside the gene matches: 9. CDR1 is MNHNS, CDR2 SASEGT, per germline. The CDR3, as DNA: TGTGCCAGCAGTCGGGGGTCTAGCGGGACCAACATTCAGTACTTC. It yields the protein CASSRGSSGTNIQYF.

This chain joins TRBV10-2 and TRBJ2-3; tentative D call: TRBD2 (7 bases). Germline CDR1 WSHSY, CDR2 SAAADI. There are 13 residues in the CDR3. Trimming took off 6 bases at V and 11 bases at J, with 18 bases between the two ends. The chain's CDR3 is CASSGGGGIGQYF. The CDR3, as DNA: TGCGCCAGCAGCGGAGGGGGGGGGATTGGGCAGTATTTT.

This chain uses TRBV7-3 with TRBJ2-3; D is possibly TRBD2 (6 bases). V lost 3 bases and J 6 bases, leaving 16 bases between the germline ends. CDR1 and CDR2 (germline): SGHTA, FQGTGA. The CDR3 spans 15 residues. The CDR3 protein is CASSLRGRMGDTQYF. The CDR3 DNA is TGTGCCAGCAGCTTGAGAGGGAGGATGGGGGATACGCAGTATTTT.

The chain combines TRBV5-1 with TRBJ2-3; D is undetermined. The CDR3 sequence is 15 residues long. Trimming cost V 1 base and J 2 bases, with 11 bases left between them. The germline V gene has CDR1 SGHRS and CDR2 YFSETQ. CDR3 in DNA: TGCGCCAGCAGCTTGACCTCGGGCTTCACAGATACGCAGTATTTT. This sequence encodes CASSLTSGFTDTQYF.

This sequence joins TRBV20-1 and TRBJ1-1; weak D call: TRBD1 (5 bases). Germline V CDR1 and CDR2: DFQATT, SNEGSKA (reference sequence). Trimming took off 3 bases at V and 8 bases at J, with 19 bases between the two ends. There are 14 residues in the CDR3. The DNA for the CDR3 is TGCAGTGCTAGGGAACCGGGACGGACGACGGAAGCTTTCTTT. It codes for CSAREPGRTTEAFF.

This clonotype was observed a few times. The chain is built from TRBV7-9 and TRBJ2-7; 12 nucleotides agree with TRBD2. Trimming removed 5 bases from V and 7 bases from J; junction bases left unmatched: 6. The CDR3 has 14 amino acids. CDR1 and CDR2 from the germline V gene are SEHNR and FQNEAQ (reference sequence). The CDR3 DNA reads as TGTGCCAGCAGCCCTAGCGGGGGGGCCGAAGAGCAGTACGTC. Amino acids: CASSPSGGAEEQYV.

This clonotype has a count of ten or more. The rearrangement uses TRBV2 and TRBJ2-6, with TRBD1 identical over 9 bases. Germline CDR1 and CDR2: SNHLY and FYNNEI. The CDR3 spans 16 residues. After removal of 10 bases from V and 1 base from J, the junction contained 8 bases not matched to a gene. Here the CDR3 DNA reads TGTGCCATCAGAGGGACAGGGTCATCTGGGGCCAACGTCCTGACTTTC. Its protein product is CAIRGTGSSGANVLTF. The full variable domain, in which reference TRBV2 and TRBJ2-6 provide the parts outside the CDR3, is EPEVTQTPSHQVTQMGQEVILRCVPISNHLYFYWYRQILGQKVEFLVSFYNNEISEKSEIFDDQFSVERPDGSNFTLKIRSTKLEDSAMYFCAIRGTGSSGANVLTFGAGSRLTVL.

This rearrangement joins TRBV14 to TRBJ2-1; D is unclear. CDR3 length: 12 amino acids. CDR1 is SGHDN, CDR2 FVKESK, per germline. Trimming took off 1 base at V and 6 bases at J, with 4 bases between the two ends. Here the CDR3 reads CASSQGSNEQFF. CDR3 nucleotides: TGTGCCAGCAGCCAAGGATCCAATGAGCAGTTCTTC.

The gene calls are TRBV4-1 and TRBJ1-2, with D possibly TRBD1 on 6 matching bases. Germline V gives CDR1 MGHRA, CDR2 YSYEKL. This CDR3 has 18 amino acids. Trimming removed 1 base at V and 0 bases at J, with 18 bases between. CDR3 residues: CASSQGRPNREANYGYTF. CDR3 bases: TGCGCCAGCAGCCAAGGAAGGCCCAACAGGGAAGCTAACTATGGCTACACCTTC.